Following are 5 T cell receptor beta chains from one sample sequenced in a study of OX40 agonist ivuxolimab in advanced cancers. Clones were sequenced by immunoSEQ multiplex PCR, and TCRdb holds only the in-frame ones, with some missing. The sample includes about 27,000 clones, about 85% of them seen just once. The material was CD4+ or CD8+ T cells sorted from blood, obtained in a trial of the OX40 agonist ivuxolimab. The receptors come from an adult with an advanced solid tumor such as melanoma, head and neck, liver or kidney cancer.

CDR3: CASSSLLTGRETQYF. The CDR3 DNA follows: TGTGCCAGTAGTTCCCTCCTGACAGGGAGAGAGACCCAGTACTTC. V is TRBV19 and J is TRBJ2-5; 7 bases are a match to TRBD1. Germline trimming cut 5 bases from V and 4 bases from J; bases unmatched to any gene: 10. The CDR3 covers 15 residues. Germline-derived CDR1 and CDR2 are LNHDA and SQIVND (reference sequence).

The rearrangement links TRBV7-3 to TRBJ2-2; 10 nucleotides agree with TRBD2. The CDR3 consists of 18 residues. CDR1 and CDR2 (germline): SGHTA, FQGTGA. J gave up 0 bases and V 3 bases, and 7 bases lay outside the gene matches. In nucleotides, the CDR3 is TGTGCCAGCAGCTTTTATAGCGGGGGGTTCGCGAACACCGGGGAGCTGTTTTTT. Translation gives CASSFYSGGFANTGELFF.

This clone appeared a single time. This sequence joins TRBV27 and TRBJ1-1; D may be TRBD1 (5 bases). Trimming took 0 bases from V and 4 from J, leaving 15 bases between them. This CDR3 has 16 amino acids. Germline values: CDR1 MNHEY, CDR2 SMNVEV (reference sequence). In DNA, the CDR3 is TGTGCCAGCAGTTTATCGGCTGGGACTCTGGGCACTGAAGCTTTCTTT. Its translation is CASSLSAGTLGTEAFF.

This rearrangement joins TRBV7-2 to TRBJ1-1; D unresolved. CDR3 length equals 16 residues. Deletions cut 4 bases from V and 4 bases from J, with 19 bases between. The V gene's germline CDR1 is SGHTA and CDR2 FQGNSA. The CDR3 loop is CASSSIFGIVGTEAFF. Written as DNA, the CDR3 is TGTGCCAGCAGCTCCATTTTTGGTATCGTTGGCACTGAAGCTTTCTTT.

The rearrangement links TRBV9 to TRBJ2-3, with D tentatively TRBD2 (6 bases). The germline CDR1 and CDR2 sequences are SGDLS and YYNGEE. The CDR3 has 13 amino acids. Trimming took off 3 bases at V and 5 bases at J, with 10 bases between the two ends. DNA for the CDR3: TGTGCCAGCAGCGGGGGGGACGGAGATACGCAGTATTTT. Amino acids: CASSGGDGDTQYF.